This passage covers 6 T cell receptor beta chains from one sample sequenced in a study of blood T cell repertoires in COVID-19. Method: immunoSEQ multiplex PCR; TCRdb's copy keeps in-frame clones and lacks some. Of about 260,000 clones listed, 88% are singletons. The sample comprised peripheral blood. Receptors originate from a woman in her 70s with COVID-19, enrolled during active disease.

The chain employs TRBV30 and TRBJ1-5, with a tentative D call TRBD1 (6 bases). Germline V gene lookup returns CDR1 GTSNPN and CDR2 SVGIG (reference sequence). The CDR3 covers 12 residues. Trimming left V 2 bases short and J 6 bases short, with 8 bases between. The DNA for the CDR3 is TGTGCCTGGAGTCAGGGGACTCAGCCCCAGCATTTT. Amino acids: CAWSQGTQPQHF.

This chain connects TRBV4-3 to TRBJ2-7, with a possible D match to TRBD1 (6 bases). The germline V gene has CDR1 LGHNA and CDR2 YSLEER. Trimming pared 2 bases from V and 6 bases from J, leaving 11 bases between. The CDR3 contains 13 residues. The CDR3 DNA follows: TGCGCCAGCAGCCAAACCGGGACAAGCGAGCAGTACTTC. Protein product: CASSQTGTSEQYF.

The V call is TRBV7-9, the J call TRBJ2-7; D possibly corresponds to TRBD1 (6 bases). Germline-derived CDR1 and CDR2 are SEHNR and FQNEAQ (reference sequence). The CDR3 length is 15 residues. V was pared by 5 bases and J by 1 base, with 15 bases between. The CDR3 loop reads CASSLSGTLSYEQYF. Here the CDR3 DNA reads TGTGCCAGCAGCCTGTCCGGGACACTATCCTACGAGCAGTACTTC.

The rearrangement uses TRBV28 and TRBJ1-4, with TRBD1 as a possible D gene (6 bases). The germline V and J ends were trimmed by 3 bases and 0 bases, with 11 bases remaining between them. The CDR3 length is 16 residues. Germline lookup yields CDR1 MDHEN and CDR2 SYDVKM. As DNA, the CDR3 is TGTGCCAGCAGTTTGGGGGGGCCAACAACTAATGAAAAACTGTTTTTT. This codes for CASSLGGPTTNEKLFF.

J is TRBJ2-1 and V is TRBV3-1 (or the pseudogene TRBV3-2), with 12 bases matching TRBD2. CDR3 size: 16 residues. CDR1 LGHDT and CDR2 YNNKEL come from the germline V gene (reference sequence). The V gene end was trimmed by 4 bases and the J gene end by 7 bases; junction bases not matched to a gene: 8. CDR3 in DNA: TGTGCCAGCAGCCCGAGACTAGCGGGAGATCGGAATGAGCAGTTCTTC. This codes for CASSPRLAGDRNEQFF.

This rearrangement joins TRBV14 to TRBJ2-7; a possible D gene is TRBD1 (5 bases). Per the germline V gene, CDR1 is SGHDN and CDR2 is FVKESK. The V gene lost 0 bases and the J gene lost 6 bases, with 15 bases spanning the gap. There are 15 residues in the CDR3. This CDR3 reads CASSQDQAGPREQYF. CDR3 bases: TGTGCCAGCAGCCAAGACCAGGCAGGGCCGCGCGAGCAGTACTTC.